What follows are 20 T cell receptor beta chains derived from one specimen sequenced in a study of blood T cells in healthy people across ages. A second roughly 7 to 12 cycle PCR used barcoded and J-beta primers. In TCRdb, the 5' RACE reads were re-called with MiXCR into one record per CDR3 protein. The sample includes 600,000 to 850,000 distinct CDR3 sequences, around 25% of them seen just once. This same sample was also taken into another study, of T cells of mothers and their children.

The sequenced material came from blood. The receptors here all came from a boy aged 5 to 17 in good health.

This clonotype was recorded a few times. V usage is TRBV20-1 and J usage is TRBJ1-5; 7 bases line up with TRBD1. CDR1 and CDR2 from the germline V gene are DFQATT and SNEGSKA (reference sequence). The J segment lost 1 base and the V segment lost 6 bases, leaving 3 bases of the junction unmatched. The CDR3 sequence is 13 residues long. CDR3 region: CSALGQSNQPQHF. The CDR3 DNA sequence: TGCAGTGCGTTGGGACAGAGCAATCAGCCCCAGCATTTT.

This chain joins TRBV19 and TRBJ2-4, with D perhaps matching TRBD1 (5 bases). Germline V CDR1 and CDR2: LNHDA, SQIVND (reference sequence). This CDR3 has 15 residues. V lost 1 base, J lost 0 bases, and 7 bases lay in between. The CDR3, as DNA: TGTGCCAGTAGTATAGGACAGCTAGCCAAAAACATTCAGTACTTC. Amino acid sequence: CASSIGQLAKNIQYF.

This clonotype was seen more than once but under ten times. An end of the junction does not agree with germline; a read error may underlie this. The chain links TRBV4-1 to TRBJ2-3, with no clear D. There are 15 residues in the CDR3. Germline V CDR1 and CDR2: MGHRA, YSYEKL. The DNA for the CDR3 is TGCGCCAGCAGCCAAGAGGCCTCCTCAGCACGAACTACAACTTTT. Its translation is CASSQEASSARTTTF.

This clonotype was seen more than once but under ten times. This chain joins TRBV28 and TRBJ2-5; a weak D match, TRBD2 (6 bases). The CDR3 sequence is 13 residues long. CDR1 and CDR2 from the germline V gene are MDHEN and SYDVKM. V shed 11 bases and J shed 5 bases, with 18 bases lying between them. The CDR3 loop reads CAVGPSVQETQYF. In DNA, the CDR3 is TGTGCCGTAGGGCCTAGCGTTCAGGAGACCCAGTACTTC. The full variable domain, completed using reference TRBV28 and TRBJ2-5, is DVKVTQSSRYLVKRTGEKVFLECVQDMDHENMFWYRQDPGLGLRLIYFSYDVKMKEKGDIPEGYSVSREKKERFSLILESASTNQTSMYLCAVGPSVQETQYFGPGTRLLVL.

V gene TRBV5-1 combines with J gene TRBJ2-1; possible D gene TRBD1, 6 bases. The CDR3 extends over 17 amino acids. CDR1 and CDR2 (germline): SGHRS, YFSETQ. The germline V and J ends were trimmed by 0 bases and 7 bases, with 20 bases remaining between them. CDR3 loop: CASSLVVGGSPGNEQFF. As DNA, the CDR3 is TGCGCCAGCAGCTTGGTCGTAGGGGGTTCACCAGGGAATGAGCAGTTCTTC.

This clonotype turned up a few times. The chain joins TRBV5-1 to TRBJ1-1; D is undetermined. The CDR3 covers 15 residues. The V end lost 3 bases, the J end lost 4 bases, and 16 bases lay between the germline ends. The germline gives CDR1 SGHRS, CDR2 YFSETQ. DNA of the CDR3: TGCGCCAGCAGCTCAGCCGGGGATAGTTCCACTGAAGCTTTCTTT. Its protein product is CASSSAGDSSTEAFF.

Only a few counts were recorded for this clonotype. This sequence joins TRBV5-1 and TRBJ2-5; maybe TRBD1 (5 bases). The germline V gene has CDR1 SGHRS and CDR2 YFSETQ. The CDR3 is 14 amino acids. V was cut by 5 bases and J by 0 bases, with 11 bases left in between. This CDR3 is CASSLEDNQETQYF. Here the CDR3 DNA reads TGCGCCAGCAGTCTTGAGGACAACCAAGAGACCCAGTACTTC.

This clonotype came up a few times. The chain recombines TRBV7-2 with TRBJ2-1; no firm D call. Germline loops: CDR1 SGHTA, CDR2 FQGNSA. V was trimmed by 3 bases and J by 6 bases, leaving 15 bases between them. The CDR3 has 15 amino acids. For the CDR3, the DNA is TGTGCCAGCAGCTTTCCCCCCCCTCTACGCAATGAGCAGTTCTTC. This sequence encodes CASSFPPPLRNEQFF. Full variable domain (remainder filled in from reference TRBV7-2 and TRBJ2-1): GAGVSQSPSNKVTEKGKDVELRCDPISGHTALYWYRQSLGQGLEFLIYFQGNSAPDKSGLPSDRFSAERTGGSVSTLTIQRTQQEDSAVYLCASSFPPPLRNEQFFGPGTRLTVL.

The table lists this clonotype with a few counts. The J gene is TRBJ2-6, the V gene TRBV6-1; TRBD2 matches at 13 bases. V was clipped by 4 bases and J by 3 bases; unmatched bases: 0. The length of the CDR3 is 16 residues. The germline CDR1 and CDR2 sequences are MNHNS and SASEGT. CDR3 DNA sequence: TGTGCCAGCAGTGGACTAGCGGGGGGTGGGGCCAACGTCCTGACTTTC. Translation gives CASSGLAGGGANVLTF.

The sample holds a few counts of this clonotype. V gene TRBV19 combines with J gene TRBJ2-1; 10 bases match TRBD1. The germline V gene has CDR1 LNHDA and CDR2 SQIVND (reference sequence). The CDR3 runs 16 residues. V was pared by 4 bases and J by 1 base, with 4 bases of the junction left unmatched. This chain's CDR3 is CASSKPDRGSYNEQFF. As DNA, the CDR3 is TGTGCCAGTAGTAAGCCGGACAGGGGGTCCTACAATGAGCAGTTCTTC.

This CDR3 is CSVEGAGTQPQHF. CDR3 in DNA: TGCAGCGTTGAGGGGGCGGGGACACAGCCCCAGCATTTT. V is TRBV29-1 and J is TRBJ1-5, with TRBD1 as a possible D gene (6 bases). The germline V and J ends were trimmed by 3 bases and 7 bases, with 13 bases remaining between them. The CDR3 contains 13 residues. Germline V gene lookup returns CDR1 SQVTM and CDR2 ANQGSEA. Full variable domain (outside the CDR3, taken from reference TRBV29-1 and TRBJ1-5): SAVISQKPSRDICQRGTSLTIQCQVDSQVTMMFWYRQQPGQSLTLIATANQGSEATYESGFVIDKFPISRPNLTFSTLTVSNMSPEDSSIYLCSVEGAGTQPQHFGDGTRLSIL.

This clonotype was recorded a few times. Its ends do not fully match the called genes, so a read error is possible. This chain uses TRBV7-7 with TRBJ2-5; D unresolved. CDR3 length equals 15 residues. Germline assignment: CDR1 SSHAT and CDR2 FNYEAQ (reference sequence). The CDR3 sequence: CASSLGSASQETQYF. CDR3 in DNA: TGTGCTAGCAGCTTAGGTTCGGCCAGTCAAGAGACCCAGTACTTC.

This clonotype was recorded a few times. The chain is built from TRBV7-2 and TRBJ1-2, with no clear D. Trimming removed 0 bases from V and 4 bases from J, with 6 bases in between. This CDR3 spans 13 amino acids. From germline, CDR1 is SGHTA and CDR2 FQGNSA. The CDR3 is CASSLAQSYGYTF. The CDR3 DNA is TGTGCCAGCAGCTTAGCTCAGAGCTATGGCTACACCTTC. The full variable domain, its missing parts supplied by reference TRBV7-2 and TRBJ1-2, is GAGVSQSPSNKVTEKGKDVELRCDPISGHTALYWYRQSLGQGLEFLIYFQGNSAPDKSGLPSDRFSAERTGGSVSTLTIQRTQQEDSAVYLCASSLAQSYGYTFGSGTRLTVV.

The chain uses TRBV14 and TRBJ2-6; D is unresolved. The germline V and J ends were trimmed by 7 bases and 0 bases, with 10 bases remaining between them. CDR3 length: 15 residues. Looked up from germline, CDR1 is SGHDN and CDR2 is FVKESK. The chain's CDR3 is CASKGESSGANVLTF. Here the CDR3 DNA reads TGTGCCAGCAAGGGTGAAAGCTCTGGGGCCAACGTCCTGACTTTC.

This clonotype has only a few counts. J is TRBJ2-1 and V is TRBV12-5; 8 bases agree with TRBD2. The CDR3 has 19 residues. Germline V gene data show CDR1 as LGHNT and CDR2 as FRNRAP. J lost 0 bases, V lost 1 base, and 11 bases had no gene match. The DNA for the CDR3 is TGTGCTAGTGGTTTGGACCCGGGTTACGGGAGGGCCTCCTACAATGAGCAGTTCTTC. Its translation: CASGLDPGYGRASYNEQFF. Based on the CDR3 plus reference TRBV12-5 and TRBJ2-1, the full variable domain is DARVTQTPRHKVTEMGQEVTMRCQPILGHNTVFWYRQTMMQGLELLAYFRNRAPLDDSGMPKDRFSAEMPDATLATLKIQPSEPRDSAVYFCASGLDPGYGRASYNEQFFGPGTRLTVL.

This clonotype turned up a few times. This rearrangement joins TRBV29-1 to TRBJ2-7; D uncertain. The V end was cut by 4 bases, the J end by 5 bases, with 15 bases between. The CDR3 is 13 amino acids. Germline values: CDR1 SQVTM, CDR2 ANQGSEA. CDR3 DNA: TGCAGCGTTGGGTCTAGGTATTTGGACGAGCAGTACTTC. It yields the protein CSVGSRYLDEQYF.

This clonotype was observed a few times. The chain employs TRBV10-3 and TRBJ2-7; possible D gene TRBD1, 5 bases. Germline V gene data show CDR1 as ENHRY and CDR2 as SYGVKD. Trimming shortened V by 6 bases and J by 3 bases, and 12 bases separated the two germline ends. The CDR3 extends over 13 amino acids. The CDR3 DNA reads TGTGCCATCAGGAGGCAGGGATACTACGAGCAGTACTTC. This sequence encodes CAIRRQGYYEQYF.

The V gene is TRBV7-2, the J gene TRBJ2-5; D gene uncertain. The tail of the sequence fits TRBJ2-7 better, so the J call may be wrong. The CDR3 is made up of 14 amino acids. Germline-derived CDR1 and CDR2 are SGHTA and FQGNSA. The CDR3 spells CASSPLAKGHEQYF. The CDR3 nucleotides read TGTGCCAGCAGCCCACTGGCCAAAGGCCACGAGCAGTACTTC.

This clonotype was seen a few times. This chain connects TRBV5-1 to TRBJ2-4; no definite D call. This CDR3 spans 15 amino acids. Germline V CDR1 and CDR2: SGHRS, YFSETQ. Deletions cut 0 bases from V and 5 bases from J, with 12 bases between. CDR3 loop: CASSLAGKRENIQYF. In DNA form, the CDR3 reads TGCGCCAGCAGCTTGGCCGGAAAACGGGAAAACATTCAGTACTTC. Full variable domain (outside the CDR3, taken from reference TRBV5-1 and TRBJ2-4): KAGVTQTPRYLIKTRGQQVTLSCSPISGHRSVSWYQQTPGQGLQFLFEYFSETQRNKGNFPGRFSGRQFSNSRSEMNVSTLELGDSALYLCASSLAGKRENIQYFGAGTRLSVL.

This clonotype was seen a few times. The junction departs from germline at one end; a sequencing error may be responsible. The chain uses TRBV7-3 and TRBJ2-4, with D perhaps matching TRBD1 (6 bases). The CDR3 is 14 residues long. The germline V gene encodes CDR1 SGHTA and CDR2 FQGTGA. The CDR3 loop is CASTLRGKGNIQYF. The CDR3 nucleotides are TGTGCCAGCACCTTAAGGGGGAAAGGGAACATTCAGTACTTC. Full variable domain (missing parts from reference TRBV7-3 and TRBJ2-4): GAGVSQTPSNKVTEKGKYVELRCDPISGHTALYWYRQSLGQGPEFLIYFQGTGAADDSGLPNDRFFAVRPEGSVSTLKIQRTERGDSAVYLCASTLRGKGNIQYFGAGTRLSVL.